The next 11 T cell receptor beta chains were all read from a single sample in a study of CD8+ T cells in alopecia areata. As the sequencing template, cDNA was produced by extracting RNA and reverse transcribing it. Clones were sequenced by immunoSEQ multiplex PCR, and TCRdb holds only the in-frame ones, with some missing. The table lists more than 90,000 clones, 55% to 80% of them singletons, with around 3% in the top ten. Sequencing input: CD4+ T cells sorted from blood. Receptor source: a human donor in good health.

In this sample, this clone turned up a few times. V gene TRBV11-2 combines with J gene TRBJ2-7, with D hard to call. V lost 0 bases and J lost 6, with 12 bases in between. The germline gives CDR1 SGHAT, CDR2 FQNNGV. This CDR3 is 14 amino acids long. The CDR3 spells CASSLDPLLGEQYF. As DNA, the CDR3 is TGTGCCAGCAGCTTAGACCCGTTGTTGGGCGAGCAGTACTTC.

There are a few counts of this clone. The rearrangement links TRBV30 to TRBJ1-5, with 10 bases identical to TRBD1. The germline gives CDR1 GTSNPN, CDR2 SVGIG (reference sequence). This CDR3 comprises 16 residues. The J segment lost 8 bases and the V segment lost 3 bases, leaving 13 bases of the junction unmatched. The CDR3 is CAWRFSGQGEGKPQHF. The DNA for the CDR3 is TGTGCCTGGAGGTTTTCCGGACAGGGGGAAGGGAAGCCCCAGCATTTT.

The chain links TRBV29-1 to TRBJ2-3; 12 positions match TRBD2. This CDR3 contains 16 residues. The trim removed 5 bases at V and 3 bases at J, leaving 9 bases unmatched. The germline V gene has CDR1 SQVTM and CDR2 ANQGSEA. CDR3 residues: CSVSGGGLAGTDTQYF. DNA of the CDR3: TGCAGCGTTTCCGGCGGGGGACTAGCGGGTACAGATACGCAGTATTTT.

The chain recombines TRBV5-1 with TRBJ1-6, with D possibly being TRBD1 (5 bases). The V end lost 2 bases, the J end lost 7 bases, and 13 bases lay between the germline ends. CDR3 length equals 15 residues. Per germline, CDR1 SGHRS and CDR2 YFSETQ. CDR3 in amino acids: CASSFDGTLNSPLHF. CDR3 nucleotides: TGCGCCAGCAGCTTTGATGGGACTTTAAATTCACCCCTCCACTTT.

This chain uses TRBV7-6 with TRBJ2-5; a weak D match, TRBD2 (7 bases). V was pared by 3 bases and J by 5 bases, with 13 bases between. The CDR3 extends over 14 amino acids. The V gene's germline CDR1 is SGHVS and CDR2 FNYEAQ. CDR3 loop: CASSLRGGRETQYF. The CDR3, as DNA: TGTGCCAGCAGCTTGAGGGGGGGGCGGGAGACCCAGTACTTC. The whole variable domain, filled in from reference TRBV7-6 and TRBJ2-5, reads GAGVSQSPRYKVTKRGQDVALRCDPISGHVSLYWYRQALGQGPEFLTYFNYEAQQDKSGLPNDRFSAERPEGSISTLTIQRTEQRDSAMYRCASSLRGGRETQYFGPGTRLLVL.

This clone was seen once. The rearrangement links TRBV6-6 to TRBJ1-2, with D possibly TRBD1 on 5 matching bases. Germline CDR1 is MNHNY and CDR2 is SVGAGI (reference sequence). V was cut by 5 bases and J by 7 bases, with 20 bases left in between. The length of the CDR3 is 15 residues. The CDR3 reads CASSNHSGPLRGYTF. The CDR3 DNA reads as TGTGCCAGCAGTAATCACTCGGGGCCCCTCCGTGGCTACACCTTC.

V and J are TRBV27 and TRBJ1-5; D remains unclear. V dropped 2 bases and J dropped 3 bases, with 5 bases sitting between them. This CDR3 spans 13 amino acids. Germline V gives CDR1 MNHEY, CDR2 SMNVEV (reference sequence). The CDR3 DNA reads TGTGCCAGCAGTTTAGGTTCCAATCAGCCCCAGCATTTT. This codes for CASSLGSNQPQHF.

The gene calls are TRBV5-1 and TRBJ2-6, with TRBD1 as a possible D gene (6 bases). V lost 6 bases and J lost 0, with 10 bases in between. The V gene's germline CDR1 is SGHRS and CDR2 YFSETQ. CDR3 length: 15 residues. CDR3 in amino acids: CASTTGISGANVLTF. DNA for the CDR3: TGCGCCAGCACCACAGGGATCTCTGGGGCCAACGTCCTGACTTTC.

The chain couples TRBV29-1 to TRBJ1-2; no definite D call. CDR1 and CDR2 (germline): SQVTM, ANQGSEA. Trimming took off 4 bases at V and 4 bases at J, with 10 bases between the two ends. The CDR3 loop spans 12 amino acids. In DNA, the CDR3 is TGCAGCGTTGCCCGGGAGACCTATGGCTACACCTTC. Residues: CSVARETYGYTF.

The chain combines TRBV7-9 with TRBJ1-1, with D maybe TRBD1 (6 bases). This CDR3 has 16 amino acids. CDR1 SEHNR and CDR2 FQNEAQ come from the germline V gene (reference sequence). The V and J ends lost 4 bases and 1 base respectively, with 16 bases between them. CDR3 sequence (DNA): TGTGCCAGCAGCTCCCAGACAGGATCAGCGAACACTGAAGCTTTCTTT. This translates into CASSSQTGSANTEAFF.

This chain uses TRBV19 with TRBJ1-3; 7 nucleotides line up with TRBD1. The J segment lost 3 bases and the V segment lost 5 bases, leaving 13 bases of the junction unmatched. The CDR3 length is 17 residues. Germline V gene data show CDR1 as LNHDA and CDR2 as SQIVND (reference sequence). The CDR3 reads CASSGPGQPAGGNTIYF. In DNA form, the CDR3 reads TGTGCCAGTAGTGGACCGGGACAGCCAGCTGGTGGAAACACCATATATTTT.